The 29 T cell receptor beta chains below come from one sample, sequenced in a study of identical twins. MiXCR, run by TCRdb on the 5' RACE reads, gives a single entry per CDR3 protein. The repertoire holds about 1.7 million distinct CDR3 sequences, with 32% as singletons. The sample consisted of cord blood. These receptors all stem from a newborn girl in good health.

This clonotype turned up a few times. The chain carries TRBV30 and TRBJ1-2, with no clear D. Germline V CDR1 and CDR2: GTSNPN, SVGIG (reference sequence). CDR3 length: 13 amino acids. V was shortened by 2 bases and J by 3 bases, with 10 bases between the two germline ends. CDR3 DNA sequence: TGTGCCTGGAGTCCCTTCTCCCACTATGGCTACACCTTC. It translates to CAWSPFSHYGYTF.

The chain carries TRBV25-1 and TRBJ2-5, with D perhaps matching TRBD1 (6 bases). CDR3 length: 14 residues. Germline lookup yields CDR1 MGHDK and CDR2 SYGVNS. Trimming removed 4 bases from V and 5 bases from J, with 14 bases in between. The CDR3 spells CASSGGHLRETQYF. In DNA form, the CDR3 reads TGTGCCAGCAGTGGGGGGCACCTCCGGGAGACCCAGTACTTC. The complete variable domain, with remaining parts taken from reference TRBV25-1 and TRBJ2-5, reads EADIYQTPRYLVIGTGKKITLECSQTMGHDKMYWYQQDPGMELHLIHYSYGVNSTEKGDLSSESTVSRIRTEHFPLTLESARPSHTSQYLCASSGGHLRETQYFGPGTRLLVL.

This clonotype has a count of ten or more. This CDR3 is CASSLGTKTNYGYTF. The DNA of the CDR3 is TGTGCCAGCAGTTTAGGGACAAAAACTAACTATGGCTACACCTTC. The chain joins TRBV12-3 or TRBV12-4 to TRBJ1-2, with D perhaps matching TRBD1 (5 bases). The CDR3 sequence is 15 residues long. V was cut by 1 base and J by 0 bases, with 9 bases left in between.

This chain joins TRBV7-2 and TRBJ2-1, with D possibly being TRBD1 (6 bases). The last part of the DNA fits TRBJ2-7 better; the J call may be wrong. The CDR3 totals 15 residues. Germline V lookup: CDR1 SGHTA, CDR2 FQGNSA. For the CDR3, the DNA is TGTGCCAGCAGAAAAGGGGGAAGCTCCTACAATGAGCAGTACTTC. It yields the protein CASRKGGSSYNEQYF.

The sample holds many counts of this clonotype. The CDR3 nucleotides are TGTGCCAGCAGCCAAGAATCGGGGGTCTATGGCTACACCTTC. This translates into CASSQESGVYGYTF. This chain joins TRBV4-2 and TRBJ1-2, with D possibly TRBD1 on 5 matching bases. The CDR3 has 14 residues. Per germline, CDR1 LGHNA and CDR2 YNFKEQ. The V gene lost 0 bases and the J gene lost 4 bases, with 9 bases spanning the gap.

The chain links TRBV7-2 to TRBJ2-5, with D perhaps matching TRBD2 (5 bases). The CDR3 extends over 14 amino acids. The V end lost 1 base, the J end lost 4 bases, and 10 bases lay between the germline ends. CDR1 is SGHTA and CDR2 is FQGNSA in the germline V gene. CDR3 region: CASSLGFRGETQYF. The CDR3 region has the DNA TGTGCCAGCAGCTTAGGTTTTCGGGGAGAGACCCAGTACTTC.

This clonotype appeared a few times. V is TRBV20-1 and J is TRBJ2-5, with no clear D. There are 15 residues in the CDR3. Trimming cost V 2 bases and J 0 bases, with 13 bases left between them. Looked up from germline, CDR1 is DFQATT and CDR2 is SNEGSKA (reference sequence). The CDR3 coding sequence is TGCAGTGCTAGACGGAAGACACGATACCAAGAGACCCAGTACTTC. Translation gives CSARRKTRYQETQYF.

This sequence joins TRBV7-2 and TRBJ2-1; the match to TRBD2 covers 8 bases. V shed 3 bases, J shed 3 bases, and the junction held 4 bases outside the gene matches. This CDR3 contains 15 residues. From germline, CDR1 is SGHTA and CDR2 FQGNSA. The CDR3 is CASSFLSGVYNEQFF. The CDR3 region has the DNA TGTGCCAGCAGCTTCCTTAGCGGGGTCTACAATGAGCAGTTCTTC.

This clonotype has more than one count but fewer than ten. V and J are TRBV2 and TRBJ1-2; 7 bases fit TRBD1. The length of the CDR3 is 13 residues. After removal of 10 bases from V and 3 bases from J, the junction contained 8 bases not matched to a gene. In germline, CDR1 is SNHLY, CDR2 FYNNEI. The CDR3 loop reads CAMATGQYYGYTF. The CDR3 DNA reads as TGTGCCATGGCTACGGGACAGTACTATGGCTACACCTTC.

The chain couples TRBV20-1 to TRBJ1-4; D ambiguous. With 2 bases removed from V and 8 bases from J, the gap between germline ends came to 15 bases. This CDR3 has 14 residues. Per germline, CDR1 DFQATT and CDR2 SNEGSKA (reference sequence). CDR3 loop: CSARSSLLGEKLFF. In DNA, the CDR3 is TGCAGTGCTAGATCGAGTCTCCTGGGGGAAAAACTGTTTTTT.

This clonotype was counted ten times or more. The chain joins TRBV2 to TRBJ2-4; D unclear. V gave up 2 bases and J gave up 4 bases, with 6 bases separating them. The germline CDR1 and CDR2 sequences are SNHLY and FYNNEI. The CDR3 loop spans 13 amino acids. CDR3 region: CASSENSKNIQYF. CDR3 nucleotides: TGTGCCAGCAGTGAAAACAGTAAAAACATTCAGTACTTC.

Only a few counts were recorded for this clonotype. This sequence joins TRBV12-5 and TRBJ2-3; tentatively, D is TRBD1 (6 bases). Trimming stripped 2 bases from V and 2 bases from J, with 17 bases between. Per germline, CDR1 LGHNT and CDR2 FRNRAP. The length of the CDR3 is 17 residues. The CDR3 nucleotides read TGTGCTAGTGGTTTGCTCAGTTACCGGGACAACACAGATACGCAGTATTTT. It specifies CASGLLSYRDNTDTQYF.

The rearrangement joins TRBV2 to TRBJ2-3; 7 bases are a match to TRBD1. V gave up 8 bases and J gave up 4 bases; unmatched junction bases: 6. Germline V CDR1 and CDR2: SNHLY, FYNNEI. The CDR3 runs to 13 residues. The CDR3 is CASPRQGADTQYF. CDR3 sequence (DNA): TGTGCCAGCCCGAGGCAGGGGGCAGATACGCAGTATTTT.

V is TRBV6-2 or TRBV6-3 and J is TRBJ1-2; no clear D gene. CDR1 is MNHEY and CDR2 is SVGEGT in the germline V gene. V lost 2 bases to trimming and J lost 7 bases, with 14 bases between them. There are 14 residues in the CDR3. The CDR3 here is CASSYVATSGGYTF. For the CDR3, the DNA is TGTGCCAGCAGTTACGTCGCTACGTCGGGTGGCTACACCTTC.

CDR3 sequence: CASSFSSVSYEQYF. The CDR3 DNA follows: TGTGCCAGCAGCTTCAGTTCGGTCTCCTACGAGCAGTACTTC. This chain connects TRBV7-9 to TRBJ2-7; D remains ambiguous. Germline V gene lookup returns CDR1 SEHNR and CDR2 FQNEAQ (reference sequence). Trimming took 3 bases from V and 0 from J, leaving 9 bases between them. This CDR3 has 14 amino acids.

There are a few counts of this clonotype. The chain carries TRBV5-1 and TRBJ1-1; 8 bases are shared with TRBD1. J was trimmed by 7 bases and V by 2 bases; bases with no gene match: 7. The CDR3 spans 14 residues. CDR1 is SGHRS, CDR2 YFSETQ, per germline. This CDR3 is CASSFGQGSGEAFF. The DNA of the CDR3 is TGCGCCAGCAGCTTCGGACAGGGATCGGGTGAAGCTTTCTTT. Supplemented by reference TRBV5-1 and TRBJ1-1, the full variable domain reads KAGVTQTPRYLIKTRGQQVTLSCSPISGHRSVSWYQQTPGQGLQFLFEYFSETQRNKGNFPGRFSGRQFSNSRSEMNVSTLELGDSALYLCASSFGQGSGEAFFGQGTRLTVV.

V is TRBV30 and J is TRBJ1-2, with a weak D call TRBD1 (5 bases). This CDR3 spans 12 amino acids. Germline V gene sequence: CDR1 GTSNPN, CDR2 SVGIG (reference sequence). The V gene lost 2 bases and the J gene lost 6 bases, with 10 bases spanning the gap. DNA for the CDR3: TGTGCCTGGAGTTTCGGGGGAGATGGCTACACCTTC. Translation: CAWSFGGDGYTF. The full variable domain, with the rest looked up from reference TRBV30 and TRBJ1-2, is SQTIHQWPATLVQPVGSPLSLECTVEGTSNPNLYWYRQAAGRGLQLLFYSVGIGQISSEVPQNLSASRPQDRQFILSSKKLLLSDSGFYLCAWSFGGDGYTFGSGTRLTVV.

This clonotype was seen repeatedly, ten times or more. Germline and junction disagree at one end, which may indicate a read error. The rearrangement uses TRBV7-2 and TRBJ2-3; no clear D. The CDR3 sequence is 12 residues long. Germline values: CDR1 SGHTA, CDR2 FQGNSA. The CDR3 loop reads CASSLITDTQYF. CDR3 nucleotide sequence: TGCGCCAGCAGCTTGATCACAGATACGCAGTATTTT.

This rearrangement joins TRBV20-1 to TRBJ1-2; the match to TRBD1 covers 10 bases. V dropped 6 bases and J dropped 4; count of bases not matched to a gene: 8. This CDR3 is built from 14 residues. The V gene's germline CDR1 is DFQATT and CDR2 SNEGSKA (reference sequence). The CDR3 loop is CSALDRGRAYGYTF. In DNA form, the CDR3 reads TGCAGTGCCCTAGACAGGGGGCGAGCCTATGGCTACACCTTC.

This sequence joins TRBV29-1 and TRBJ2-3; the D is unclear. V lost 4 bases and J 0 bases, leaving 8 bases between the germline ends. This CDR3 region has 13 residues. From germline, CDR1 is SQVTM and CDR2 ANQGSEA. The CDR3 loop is CSVAGFSTDTQYF. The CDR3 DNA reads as TGCAGCGTTGCTGGATTTAGCACAGATACGCAGTATTTT.

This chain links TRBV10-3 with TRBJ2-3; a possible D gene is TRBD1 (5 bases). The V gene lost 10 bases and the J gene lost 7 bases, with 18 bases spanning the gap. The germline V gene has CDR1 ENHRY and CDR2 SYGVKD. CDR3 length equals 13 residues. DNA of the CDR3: TGTGCCACCCAGGTCGCGGACACGAATACGCAGTATTTT. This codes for CATQVADTNTQYF.

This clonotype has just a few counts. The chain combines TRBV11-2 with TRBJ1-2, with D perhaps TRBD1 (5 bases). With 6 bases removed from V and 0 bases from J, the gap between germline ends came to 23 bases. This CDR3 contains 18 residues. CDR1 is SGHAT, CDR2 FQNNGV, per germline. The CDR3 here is CASSSLALGDRANYGYTF. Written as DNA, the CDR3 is TGTGCCAGCAGTTCACTCGCCTTAGGGGACCGAGCTAACTATGGCTACACCTTC.

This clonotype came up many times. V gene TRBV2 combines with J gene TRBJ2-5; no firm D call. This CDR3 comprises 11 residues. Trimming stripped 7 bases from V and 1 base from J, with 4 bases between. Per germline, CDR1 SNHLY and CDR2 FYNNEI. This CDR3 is CASTIQETQYF. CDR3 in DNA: TGTGCCAGCACCATCCAAGAGACCCAGTACTTC.

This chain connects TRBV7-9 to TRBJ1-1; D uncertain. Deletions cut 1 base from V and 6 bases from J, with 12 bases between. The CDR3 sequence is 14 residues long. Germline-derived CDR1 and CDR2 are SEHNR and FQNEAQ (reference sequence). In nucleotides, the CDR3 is TGTGCCAGCAGCTTAGAACATAACAGCGCTGAAGCTTTCTTT. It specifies CASSLEHNSAEAFF.

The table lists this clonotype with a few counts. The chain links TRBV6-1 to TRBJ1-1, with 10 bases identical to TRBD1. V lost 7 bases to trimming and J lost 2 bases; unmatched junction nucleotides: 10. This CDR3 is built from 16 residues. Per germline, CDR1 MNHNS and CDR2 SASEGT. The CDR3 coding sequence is TGTGCCAGCACCAGGGACAGGGGCGCCCGAAACACTGAAGCTTTCTTT. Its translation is CASTRDRGARNTEAFF.

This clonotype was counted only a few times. Here the CDR3 reads CSARPGLAGPAHNEQFF. The CDR3 bases are TGCAGTGCTAGGCCGGGACTAGCGGGACCCGCCCACAATGAGCAGTTCTTC. The gene calls are TRBV20-1 and TRBJ2-1; 13 bases agree with TRBD2. V was pared by 3 bases and J by 5 bases, with 10 bases of the junction left unmatched. Germline assignment: CDR1 DFQATT and CDR2 SNEGSKA (reference sequence). The CDR3 has 17 residues.

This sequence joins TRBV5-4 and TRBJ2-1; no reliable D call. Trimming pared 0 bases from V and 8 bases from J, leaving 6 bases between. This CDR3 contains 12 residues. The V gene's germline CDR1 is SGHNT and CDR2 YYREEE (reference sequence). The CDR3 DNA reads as TGTGCCAGCAGCTTGGATCTGGATGAGCAGTTCTTC. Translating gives CASSLDLDEQFF.

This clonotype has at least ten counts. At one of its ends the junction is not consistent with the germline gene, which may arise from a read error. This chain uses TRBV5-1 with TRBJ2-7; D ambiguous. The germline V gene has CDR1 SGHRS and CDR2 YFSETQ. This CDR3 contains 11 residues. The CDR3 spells CASSTNYEQYF. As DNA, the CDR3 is TGTGCCAGCAGTACAAACTACGAGCAGTACTTC.

The CDR3 is CAISARLAGADNEQFF. The CDR3 coding sequence is TGTGCCATCAGCGCCCGACTAGCGGGGGCGGACAATGAGCAGTTCTTC. The chain carries TRBV10-3 and TRBJ2-1; 12 positions agree with TRBD2. Germline V gene data show CDR1 as ENHRY and CDR2 as SYGVKD. With V trimmed by 6 bases and J by 5 bases, 8 bases remained unmatched. The CDR3 sequence is 16 residues long.